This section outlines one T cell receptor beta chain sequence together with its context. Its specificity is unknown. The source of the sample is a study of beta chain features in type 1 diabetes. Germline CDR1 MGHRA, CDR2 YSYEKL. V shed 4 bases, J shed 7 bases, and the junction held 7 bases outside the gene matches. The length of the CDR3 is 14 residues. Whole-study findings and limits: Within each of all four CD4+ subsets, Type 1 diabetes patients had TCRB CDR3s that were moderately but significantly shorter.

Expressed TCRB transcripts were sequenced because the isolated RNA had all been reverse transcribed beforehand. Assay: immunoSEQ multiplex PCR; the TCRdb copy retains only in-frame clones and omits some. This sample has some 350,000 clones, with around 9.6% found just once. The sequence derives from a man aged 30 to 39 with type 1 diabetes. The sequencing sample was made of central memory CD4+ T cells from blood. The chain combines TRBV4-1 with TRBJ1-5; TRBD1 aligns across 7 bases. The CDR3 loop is CASSLTGVNQPQHF. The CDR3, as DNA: TGCGCCAGCAGCCTTACAGGGGTAAACCAGCCCCAGCATTTT.